The next 22 T cell receptor beta chains were all read from a single sample in a study of tumor-infiltrating lymphocytes in oesophageal squamous cell carcinoma. TCRdb ran MiXCR on the PCR reads and lists one entry per CDR3 protein. The data contain just under 20,000 distinct CDR3 sequences, 35% to 50% of them singletons. The sample consisted of normal esophageal tissue next to the tumor. These receptors were taken from a male donor with esophageal squamous cell carcinoma.

This clonotype is judged medium-sized. The chain joins TRBV28 to TRBJ2-1; 9 positions match TRBD2. This CDR3 region has 15 residues. The V segment lost 8 bases and the J segment 2 bases; nucleotides outside the gene matches: 7. CDR1 is MDHEN, CDR2 SYDVKM, per germline. Here the CDR3 reads CASVAGVLTYNEQFF. CDR3 in DNA: TGTGCCAGCGTAGCGGGAGTGCTAACCTACAATGAGCAGTTCTTC. The variable domain in full, completed from reference TRBV28 and TRBJ2-1, reads DVKVTQSSRYLVKRTGEKVFLECVQDMDHENMFWYRQDPGLGLRLIYFSYDVKMKEKGDIPEGYSVSREKKERFSLILESASTNQTSMYLCASVAGVLTYNEQFFGPGTRLTVL.

The sample holds one count of this clonotype. Mismatch with germline at one junction end may stem from a read error. The chain is built from TRBV6-6 and TRBJ1-2; D gene unclear. The CDR3 contains 17 residues. CDR1 and CDR2 from the germline V gene are MNHNY and SVGAGI (reference sequence). For the CDR3, the DNA is TGTGCCAGCGGTTACTCAACAGTGAGTTTTAGAGAAACTGAAGCTTTCTTC. Protein: CASGYSTVSFRETEAFF.

This sequence joins TRBV11-2 and TRBJ2-6; no clear D gene. V was clipped by 3 bases and J by 0 bases, with 6 bases between them. The CDR3 loop spans 15 amino acids. Germline V gene sequence: CDR1 SGHAT, CDR2 FQNNGV. The CDR3 coding sequence is TGTGCCAGCAGCTTGGATTACTCTGGGGCCAACGTCCTGACTTTC. It specifies CASSLDYSGANVLTF.

This clonotype was counted at least ten times. The CDR3 sequence is CASSYLGPPNEKLFF. DNA for the CDR3: TGTGCCAGCAGTTACCTGGGACCTCCTAATGAAAAACTGTTTTTT. J is TRBJ1-4 and V is TRBV6-6; a possible D gene is TRBD1 (5 bases). Germline assignment: CDR1 MNHNY and CDR2 SVGAGI (reference sequence). The CDR3 loop spans 15 amino acids. Between the trimmed V and J ends, which lost 2 bases and 3 bases, there was a span of 10 bases.

The rearrangement uses TRBV7-9 and TRBJ2-6; D unclear. Deletions cut 5 bases from V and 0 bases from J, with 8 bases between. The CDR3 runs 15 residues. Germline loops: CDR1 SEHNR, CDR2 FQNEAQ (reference sequence). The CDR3 protein is CASSLLVSGANVLTF. The DNA of the CDR3 is TGTGCCAGCAGCCTCCTCGTCTCTGGGGCCAACGTCCTGACTTTC.

This clonotype was counted at least ten times. The chain uses TRBV24-1 and TRBJ2-1; D may be TRBD2 (6 bases). This CDR3 is 14 amino acids long. V lost 5 bases to trimming and J lost 4 bases, with 11 bases between them. CDR1 is KGHDR and CDR2 is SFDVKD in the germline V gene. CDR3 residues: CATSAREVYNEQFF. The CDR3 bases are TGTGCCACCAGTGCCAGGGAGGTTTACAATGAGCAGTTCTTC.

This clonotype appeared many times. The rearrangement uses TRBV6-1 and TRBJ2-7, with D tentatively TRBD1 (8 bases). CDR3 length equals 14 residues. V lost 5 bases, J lost 2 bases, and 13 bases lay in between. Germline CDR1 and CDR2: MNHNS and SASEGT. The CDR3 loop reads CASSQTGGAYEQYF. The CDR3 DNA reads TGTGCCAGCAGTCAAACAGGGGGGGCCTACGAGCAGTACTTC.

This clonotype is medium-sized by share. V usage is TRBV7-2 and J usage is TRBJ2-7, with 8 bases identical to TRBD2. After removal of 3 bases from V and 2 bases from J, the junction contained 3 bases not matched to a gene. CDR1 and CDR2 from the germline V gene are SGHTA and FQGNSA. This CDR3 contains 14 residues. The CDR3 DNA sequence: TGTGCCAGCAGCTTTTCCGGGAGGGCCTACGAGCAGTACTTC. Residues: CASSFSGRAYEQYF.

This rearrangement joins TRBV7-3 to TRBJ2-3; unclear D gene. The J call may not be correct, given that the DNA end is closer to TRBJ1-1. The CDR3 runs 13 residues. Germline V gene data show CDR1 as SGHTA and CDR2 as FQGTGA. CDR3 sequence: CASSGGLRTEAFF. CDR3 nucleotide sequence: TGTGCCAGCAGCGGCGGACTCAGGACTGAAGCTTTCTTT.

The chain is built from TRBV7-6 and TRBJ2-5, with D possibly TRBD1 on 6 matching bases. This CDR3 is built from 13 residues. Trimming shortened V by 2 bases and J by 11 bases, and 15 bases separated the two germline ends. Germline V CDR1 and CDR2: SGHVS, FNYEAQ. The CDR3 coding sequence is TGTGCCAGCAGCTTAACAGGGTTCAATGAGCAGTACTTC. It specifies CASSLTGFNEQYF.

Comments on this clonotype: This clone may be a read error of a much larger clone one base away. This rearrangement joins TRBV7-3 to TRBJ2-5; 9 bases match TRBD1. V lost 4 bases to trimming and J lost 11 bases; unmatched junction nucleotides: 20. The CDR3 spans 17 residues. Germline loops: CDR1 SGHTA, CDR2 FQGTGA. In DNA form, the CDR3 reads TGTGCCAGCAGCTCCAGGACCGGGACAGGGACTCGCAATGAGCAGTACTTC. Encoded protein: CASSSRTGTGTRNEQYF.

The rearrangement links TRBV4-3 to TRBJ2-7, with D perhaps matching TRBD1 or TRBD2 (7 bases each). This CDR3 contains 15 residues. V was clipped by 4 bases and J by 6 bases, with 19 bases between them. The germline gives CDR1 LGHNA, CDR2 YSLEER. CDR3 bases: TGCGCCAGCAGCCCACTCTCGGCAGGGGGGGGCGAGCAGTACTTC. Amino acid sequence: CASSPLSAGGGEQYF.

The CDR3 loop reads CASSLAGRANEQYF. In DNA form, the CDR3 reads TGCGCCAGCAGCTTGGCTGGGCGCGCAAACGAGCAGTACTTC. The rearrangement links TRBV5-1 to TRBJ2-1; D uncertain. The closer fit of TRBJ2-7 to the DNA end suggests the J call may be wrong. Germline V gives CDR1 SGHRS, CDR2 YFSETQ. The CDR3 runs 14 residues.

The chain couples TRBV5-6 to TRBJ1-1, with a weak D call TRBD1 (5 bases). Looked up from germline, CDR1 is SGHDT and CDR2 is YYEEEE. Trimming took 4 bases from V and 1 from J, leaving 20 bases between them. The CDR3 length is 17 residues. The CDR3 DNA is TGTGCCAGCAGCGAACCGGGACCGCTAGCTGGGAACACTGAAGCTTTCTTT. This encodes CASSEPGPLAGNTEAFF.

The chain is built from TRBV28 and TRBJ2-1; a weak D match, TRBD1 (5 bases). With the DNA end fitting TRBJ1-2 better, the J assignment may be wrong. Germline CDR1 is MDHEN and CDR2 is SYDVKM. The CDR3 totals 14 residues. The CDR3 here is CASSPDSAGYGYTF. CDR3 nucleotide sequence: TGTGCCAGCAGTCCTGACAGCGCTGGGTATGGCTACACCTTC.

This clonotype was recorded at least ten times. The V gene is TRBV25-1, the J gene TRBJ2-1; perhaps D is TRBD1 or TRBD2 (5 bases each). The CDR3 runs to 16 residues. Germline CDR1 and CDR2: MGHDK and SYGVNS. Between the trimmed V and J ends, which lost 2 bases and 10 bases, there was a span of 21 bases. CDR3 sequence: CASSEDFGPGQEEQFF. The CDR3 region has the DNA TGTGCCAGCAGTGAAGACTTCGGCCCGGGGCAAGAAGAGCAGTTCTTC.

Turning to this clonotype: A read error may explain this, as a much larger clone is one base away. Since the CDR3 does not end with the conserved phenylalanine or tryptophan, this likely comes from a read error. CDR3 nucleotide sequence: TGTGCCAGCAGTTACAGGACAGGGAGCTACGAGCAGTACTTG. It is translated as CASSYRTGSYEQYL. V usage is TRBV6-2 or TRBV6-3 and J usage is TRBJ2-1, with 8 bases aligning to TRBD1. The DNA end favors TRBJ2-7, so the J call may be wrong. Per germline, CDR1 MNHEY and CDR2 SVGEGT. The CDR3 covers 14 residues.

About this clonotype: It may be a read error: a sequence one base away is much more abundant. This sequence joins TRBV24-1 and TRBJ2-5; the D gene is possibly TRBD2 (6 bases). The CDR3 sequence is 15 residues long. V was cut by 3 bases and J by 9 bases, with 19 bases left in between. Germline V gene data show CDR1 as KGHDR and CDR2 as SFDVKD. The CDR3 nucleotides read TGTGCCACCAGTGATCGGGGGACGAGCAACCCGGCCCAGTACTTC. Amino acid sequence: CATSDRGTSNPAQYF.

This clonotype occurred many times. The chain uses TRBV5-5 and TRBJ1-5; tentative D call: TRBD1 (5 bases). V shed 1 base and J shed 6 bases, with 17 bases lying between them. The CDR3 is made up of 16 amino acids. Germline CDR1 SGHKS, CDR2 YYEKEE (reference sequence). CDR3 protein: CASSLKTAGSGQPQHF. The CDR3 DNA reads as TGTGCCAGCAGCTTGAAGACAGCCGGAAGTGGTCAGCCCCAGCATTTT.

The chain couples TRBV27 to TRBJ1-2; TRBD1 might be the D (6 bases). From germline, CDR1 is MNHEY and CDR2 SMNVEV (reference sequence). The V and J ends lost 4 bases and 0 bases respectively, with 12 bases between them. The CDR3 totals 15 residues. CDR3 nucleotide sequence: TGTGCCAGCAGTTGGGGGGCGCGGACTAACTATGGCTACACCTTC. It specifies CASSWGARTNYGYTF.

By its share, this clonotype is medium-sized. The chain combines TRBV10-3 with TRBJ2-3; TRBD2 agrees at 7 bases. Losses at the gene ends were 3 bases for V and 2 bases for J; bases not matched to a gene: 8. Germline V lookup: CDR1 ENHRY, CDR2 SYGVKD. This CDR3 contains 16 residues. The CDR3 DNA is TGTGCCATCAGTGATCCCCGGGAGGACCTCACAGATACGCAGTATTTT. It specifies CAISDPREDLTDTQYF.

This clonotype is large. This sequence joins TRBV7-2 and TRBJ2-3, with a possible D match to TRBD1 (6 bases). The CDR3 consists of 15 residues. The germline V gene has CDR1 SGHTA and CDR2 FQGNSA. Trimming took off 3 bases at V and 0 bases at J, with 10 bases between the two ends. The CDR3 region has the DNA TGTGCCAGCAGCTTGCCCACAGGGAGCACAGATACGCAGTATTTT. This sequence encodes CASSLPTGSTDTQYF. The complete variable domain, with remaining parts taken from reference TRBV7-2 and TRBJ2-3, reads GAGVSQSPSNKVTEKGKDVELRCDPISGHTALYWYRQSLGQGLEFLIYFQGNSAPDKSGLPSDRFSAERTGGSVSTLTIQRTQQEDSAVYLCASSLPTGSTDTQYFGPGTRLTVL.